This entry describes one T cell receptor (beta chain). Assay used: immunoSEQ multiplex PCR; TCRdb lists only in-frame clones, some missing. The table records 150,000 or so clones, 80% of them present only once. This record belongs to a study of cytotoxic CD8 clonotypes in ibrutinib-treated CLL. The V segment lost 0 bases and the J segment 7 bases; nucleotides outside the gene matches: 4. The CDR3 has 15 residues. Germline V gene lookup returns CDR1 MNHEY and CDR2 SVGAGI. The source material was PBMCs, sampled after 36 months of ibrutinib treatment. The TCR was taken from a human donor with chronic lymphocytic leukemia. The rearrangement joins TRBV6-5 to TRBJ1-4; the match to TRBD1 covers 8 bases. CDR3 sequence reads: CASSYSGQGGEKLFF. The CDR3 DNA reads TGTGCCAGCAGTTACTCCGGACAGGGTGGTGAAAAACTGTTTTTT.